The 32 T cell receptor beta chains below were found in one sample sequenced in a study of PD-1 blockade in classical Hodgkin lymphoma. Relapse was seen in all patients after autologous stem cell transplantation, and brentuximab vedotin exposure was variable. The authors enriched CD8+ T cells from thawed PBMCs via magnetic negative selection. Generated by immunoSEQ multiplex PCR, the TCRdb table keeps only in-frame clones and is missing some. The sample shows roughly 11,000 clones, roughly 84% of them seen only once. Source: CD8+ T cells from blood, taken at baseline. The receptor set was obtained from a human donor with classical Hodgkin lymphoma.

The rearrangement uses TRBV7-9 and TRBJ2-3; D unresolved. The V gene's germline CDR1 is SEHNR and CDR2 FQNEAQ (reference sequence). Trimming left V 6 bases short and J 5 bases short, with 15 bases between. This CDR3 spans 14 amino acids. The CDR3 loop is CASSWTVDEDTQYF. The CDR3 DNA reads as TGTGCCAGCAGTTGGACCGTGGATGAAGATACGCAGTATTTT.

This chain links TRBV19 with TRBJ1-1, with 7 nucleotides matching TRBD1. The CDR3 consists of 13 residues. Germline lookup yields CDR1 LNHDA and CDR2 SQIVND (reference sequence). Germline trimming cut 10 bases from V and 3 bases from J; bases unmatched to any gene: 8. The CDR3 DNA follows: TGTGCCACCGCAGGGGGTTTGGACACTGAAGCTTTCTTT. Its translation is CATAGGLDTEAFF.

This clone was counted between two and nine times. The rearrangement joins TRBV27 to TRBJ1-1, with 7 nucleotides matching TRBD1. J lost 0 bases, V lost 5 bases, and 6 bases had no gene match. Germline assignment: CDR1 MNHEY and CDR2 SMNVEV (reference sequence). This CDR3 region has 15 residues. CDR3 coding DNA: TGTGCCAGCAGTATGGGACAGCTCATGAACACTGAAGCTTTCTTT. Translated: CASSMGQLMNTEAFF.

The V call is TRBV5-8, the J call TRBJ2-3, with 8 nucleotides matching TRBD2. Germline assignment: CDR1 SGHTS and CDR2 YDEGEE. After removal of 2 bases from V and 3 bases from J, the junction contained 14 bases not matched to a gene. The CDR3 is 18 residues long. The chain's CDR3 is CASSFPYGGGRNTDTQYF. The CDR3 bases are TGTGCCAGCAGCTTTCCATATGGTGGCGGGAGGAATACAGATACGCAGTATTTT.

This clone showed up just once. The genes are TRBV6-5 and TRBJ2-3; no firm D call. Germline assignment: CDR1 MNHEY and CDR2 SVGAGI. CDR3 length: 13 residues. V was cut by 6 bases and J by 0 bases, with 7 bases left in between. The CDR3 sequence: CASSPGSTDTQYF. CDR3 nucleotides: TGTGCCAGCAGCCCGGGTAGCACAGATACGCAGTATTTT.

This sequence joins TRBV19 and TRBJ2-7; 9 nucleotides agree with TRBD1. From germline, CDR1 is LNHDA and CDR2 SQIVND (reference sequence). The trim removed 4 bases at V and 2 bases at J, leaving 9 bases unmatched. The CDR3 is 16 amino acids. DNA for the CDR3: TGTGCCAGTAGTAAGGGGACAGGGATCATTACCTACGAGCAGTACTTC. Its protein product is CASSKGTGIITYEQYF.

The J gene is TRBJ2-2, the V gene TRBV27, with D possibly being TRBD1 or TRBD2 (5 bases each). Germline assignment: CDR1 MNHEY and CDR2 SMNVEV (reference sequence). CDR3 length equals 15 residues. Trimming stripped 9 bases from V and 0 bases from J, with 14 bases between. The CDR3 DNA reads TGTGCCAGTCATGGGACGTTCCCGAACACCGGGGAGCTGTTTTTT. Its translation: CASHGTFPNTGELFF.

The CDR3, as DNA: TGTGCCTGGAGTCCGGGACAGGGTCGGGACGAGCAGTACTTC. Translated, it gives CAWSPGQGRDEQYF. The chain has TRBV30 and TRBJ2-7, with 9 nucleotides matching TRBD1. V lost 2 bases to trimming and J lost 5 bases; unmatched junction nucleotides: 7. The CDR3 has 14 amino acids. Germline-derived CDR1 and CDR2 are GTSNPN and SVGIG (reference sequence). Supplemented by reference TRBV30 and TRBJ2-7, the full variable domain reads SQTIHQWPATLVQPVGSPLSLECTVEGTSNPNLYWYRQAAGRGLQLLFYSVGIGQISSEVPQNLSASRPQDRQFILSSKKLLLSDSGFYLCAWSPGQGRDEQYFGPGTRLTVT.

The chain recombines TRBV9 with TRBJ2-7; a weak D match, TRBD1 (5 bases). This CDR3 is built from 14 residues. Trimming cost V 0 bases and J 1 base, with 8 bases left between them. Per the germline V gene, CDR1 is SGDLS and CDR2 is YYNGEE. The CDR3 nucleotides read TGTGCCAGCAGCGTAGGGGCAGGGTCCTACGAGCAGTACTTC. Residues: CASSVGAGSYEQYF.

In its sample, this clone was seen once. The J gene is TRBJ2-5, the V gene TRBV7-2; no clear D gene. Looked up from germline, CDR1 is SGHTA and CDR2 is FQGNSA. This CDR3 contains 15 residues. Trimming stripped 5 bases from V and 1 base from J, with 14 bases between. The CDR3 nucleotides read TGTGCCAGCAGCCGTAGTGGGGAACGCCAAGAGACCCAGTACTTC. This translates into CASSRSGERQETQYF. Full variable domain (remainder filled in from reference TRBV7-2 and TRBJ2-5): GAGVSQSPSNKVTEKGKDVELRCDPISGHTALYWYRQSLGQGLEFLIYFQGNSAPDKSGLPSDRFSAERTGGSVSTLTIQRTQQEDSAVYLCASSRSGERQETQYFGPGTRLLVL.

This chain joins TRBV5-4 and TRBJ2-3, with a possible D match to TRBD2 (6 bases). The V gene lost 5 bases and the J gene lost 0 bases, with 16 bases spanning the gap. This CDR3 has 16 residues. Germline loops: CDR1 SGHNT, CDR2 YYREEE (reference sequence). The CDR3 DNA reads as TGTGCCAGCAGTGAGCCCCTAGCGACGAGCACAGATACGCAGTATTTT. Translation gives CASSEPLATSTDTQYF.

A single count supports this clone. CDR3 protein: CASSLGREWSYEQYF. The CDR3 DNA follows: TGTGCCAGCAGCTTAGGCAGGGAGTGGTCCTACGAGCAGTACTTC. The V and J genes are TRBV11-2 and TRBJ2-7; either TRBD1 or TRBD2 may supply D (5 bases each). The CDR3 loop spans 15 amino acids. In germline, CDR1 is SGHAT, CDR2 FQNNGV. V was clipped by 1 base and J by 1 base, with 11 bases between them.

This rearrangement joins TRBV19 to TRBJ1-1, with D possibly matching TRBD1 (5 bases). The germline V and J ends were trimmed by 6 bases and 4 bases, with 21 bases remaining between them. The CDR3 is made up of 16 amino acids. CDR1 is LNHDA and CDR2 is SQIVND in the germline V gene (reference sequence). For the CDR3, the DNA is TGTGCCAGTAGCTCATACCATGGACCCGGGGGCACTGAAGCTTTCTTT. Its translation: CASSSYHGPGGTEAFF.

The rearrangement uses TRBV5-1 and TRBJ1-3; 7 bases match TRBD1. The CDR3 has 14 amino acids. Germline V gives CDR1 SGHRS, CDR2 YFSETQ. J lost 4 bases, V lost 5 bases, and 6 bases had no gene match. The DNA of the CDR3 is TGCGCCAGCAGTCTGACAGGGTCCGGAAACACCATATATTTT. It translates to CASSLTGSGNTIYF.

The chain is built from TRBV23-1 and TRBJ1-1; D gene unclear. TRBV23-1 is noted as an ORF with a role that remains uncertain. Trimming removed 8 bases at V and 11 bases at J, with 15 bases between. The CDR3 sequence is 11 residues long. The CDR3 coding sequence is TGCGCCAGCTCGAAAGAGGTCTTGGCTTTCTTT. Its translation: CASSKEVLAFF.

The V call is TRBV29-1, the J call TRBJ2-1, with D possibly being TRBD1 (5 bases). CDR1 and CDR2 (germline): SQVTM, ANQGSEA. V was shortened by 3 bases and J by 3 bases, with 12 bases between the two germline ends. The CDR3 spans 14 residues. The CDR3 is CSVDGQGLYNEQFF. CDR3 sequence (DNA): TGCAGCGTTGATGGTCAGGGTCTCTACAATGAGCAGTTCTTC.

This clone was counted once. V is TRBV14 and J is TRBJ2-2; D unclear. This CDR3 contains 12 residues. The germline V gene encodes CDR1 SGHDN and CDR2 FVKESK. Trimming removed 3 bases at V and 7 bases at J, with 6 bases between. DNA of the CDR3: TGTGCCAGCAGCCATGGGATCGGGGAGCTGTTTTTT. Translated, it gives CASSHGIGELFF.

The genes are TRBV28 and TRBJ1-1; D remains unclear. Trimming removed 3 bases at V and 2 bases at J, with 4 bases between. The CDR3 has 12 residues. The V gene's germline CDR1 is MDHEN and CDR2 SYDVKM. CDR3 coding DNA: TGTGCCAGCAGTTTGGGAAACACTGAAGCTTTCTTT. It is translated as CASSLGNTEAFF.

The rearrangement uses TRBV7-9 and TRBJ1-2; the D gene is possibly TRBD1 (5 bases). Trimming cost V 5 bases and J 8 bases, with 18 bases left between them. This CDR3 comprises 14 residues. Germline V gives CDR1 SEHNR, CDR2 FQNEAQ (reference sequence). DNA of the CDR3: TGTGCCAGCAGCCCACCGGCCCGGCGGGGCGGCTACACCTTC. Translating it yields CASSPPARRGGYTF. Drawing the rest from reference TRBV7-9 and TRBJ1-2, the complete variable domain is DTGVSQNPRHKITKRGQNVTFRCDPISEHNRLYWYRQTLGQGPEFLTYFQNEAQLEKSRLLSDRFSAERPKGSFSTLEIQRTEQGDSAMYLCASSPPARRGGYTFGSGTRLTVV.

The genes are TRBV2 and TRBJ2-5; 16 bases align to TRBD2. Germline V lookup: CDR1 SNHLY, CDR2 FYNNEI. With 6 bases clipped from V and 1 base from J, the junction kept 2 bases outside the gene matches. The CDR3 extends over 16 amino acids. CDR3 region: CASRGLAGGPQETQYF. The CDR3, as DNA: TGTGCCAGCAGGGGACTAGCGGGAGGGCCCCAAGAGACCCAGTACTTC. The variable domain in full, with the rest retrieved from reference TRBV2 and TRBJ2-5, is EPEVTQTPSHQVTQMGQEVILRCVPISNHLYFYWYRQILGQKVEFLVSFYNNEISEKSEIFDDQFSVERPDGSNFTLKIRSTKLEDSAMYFCASRGLAGGPQETQYFGPGTRLLVL.

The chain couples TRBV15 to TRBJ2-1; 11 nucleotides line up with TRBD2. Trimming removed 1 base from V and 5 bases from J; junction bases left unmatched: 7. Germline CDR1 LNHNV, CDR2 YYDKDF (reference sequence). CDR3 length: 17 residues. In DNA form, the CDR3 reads TGTGCCACCAGCAGAGCCGGATGGGGACTAGCGGACAATGAGCAGTTCTTC. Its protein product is CATSRAGWGLADNEQFF.

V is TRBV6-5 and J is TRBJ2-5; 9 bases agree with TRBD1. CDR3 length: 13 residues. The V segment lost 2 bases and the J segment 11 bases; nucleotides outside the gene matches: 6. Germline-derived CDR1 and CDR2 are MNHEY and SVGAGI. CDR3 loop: CASSYDRGGLQYF. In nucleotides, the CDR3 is TGTGCCAGCAGTTACGACAGGGGGGGTCTGCAGTACTTC.

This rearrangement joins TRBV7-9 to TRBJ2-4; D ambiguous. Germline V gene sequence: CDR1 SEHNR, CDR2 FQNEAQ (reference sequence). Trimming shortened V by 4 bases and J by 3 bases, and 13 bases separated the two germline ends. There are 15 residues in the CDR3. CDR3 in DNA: TGTGCCAGCAGCTCAATTATGGGGAACAAAAACATTCAGTACTTC. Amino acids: CASSSIMGNKNIQYF.

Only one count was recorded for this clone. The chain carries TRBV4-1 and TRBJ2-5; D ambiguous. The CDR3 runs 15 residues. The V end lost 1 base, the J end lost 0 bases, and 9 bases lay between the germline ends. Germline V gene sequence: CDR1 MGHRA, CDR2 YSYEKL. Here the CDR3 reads CASSQGTTYQETQYF. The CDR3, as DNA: TGCGCCAGCAGCCAAGGGACCACATACCAAGAGACCCAGTACTTC.

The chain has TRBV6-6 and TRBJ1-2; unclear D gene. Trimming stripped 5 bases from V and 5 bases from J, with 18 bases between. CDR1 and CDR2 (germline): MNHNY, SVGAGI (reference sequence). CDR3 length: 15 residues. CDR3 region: CASSPITPPFYGYTF. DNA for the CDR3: TGTGCCAGCAGTCCGATCACCCCGCCATTTTATGGCTACACCTTC.

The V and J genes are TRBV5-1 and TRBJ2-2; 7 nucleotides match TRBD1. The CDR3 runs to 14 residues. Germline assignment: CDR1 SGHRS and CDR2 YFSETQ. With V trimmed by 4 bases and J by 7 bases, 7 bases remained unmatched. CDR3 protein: CASSPDRVSGELFF. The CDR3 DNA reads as TGCGCCAGCAGCCCCGACAGGGTCAGCGGGGAGCTGTTTTTT.

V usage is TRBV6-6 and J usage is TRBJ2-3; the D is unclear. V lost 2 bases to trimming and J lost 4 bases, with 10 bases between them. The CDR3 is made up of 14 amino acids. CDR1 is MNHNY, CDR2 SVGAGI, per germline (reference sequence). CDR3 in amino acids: CASSYGPRADTQYF. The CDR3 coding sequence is TGTGCCAGCAGTTACGGGCCGAGAGCAGATACGCAGTATTTT.

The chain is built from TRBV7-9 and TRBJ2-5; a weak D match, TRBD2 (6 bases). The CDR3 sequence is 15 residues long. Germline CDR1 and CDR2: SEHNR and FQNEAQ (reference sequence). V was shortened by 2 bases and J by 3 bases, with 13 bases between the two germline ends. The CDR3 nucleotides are TGTGCCAGCAGCTTATATCTCGGGAGTGAAGAGACCCAGTACTTC. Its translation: CASSLYLGSEETQYF.

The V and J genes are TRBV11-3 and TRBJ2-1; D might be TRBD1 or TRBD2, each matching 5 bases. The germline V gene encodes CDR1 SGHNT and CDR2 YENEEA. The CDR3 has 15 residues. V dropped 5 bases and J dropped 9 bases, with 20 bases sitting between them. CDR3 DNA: TGTGCCAGCAGCCCCCGGGACCTCAATCGGGGTGAGCAGTTCTTC. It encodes CASSPRDLNRGEQFF.

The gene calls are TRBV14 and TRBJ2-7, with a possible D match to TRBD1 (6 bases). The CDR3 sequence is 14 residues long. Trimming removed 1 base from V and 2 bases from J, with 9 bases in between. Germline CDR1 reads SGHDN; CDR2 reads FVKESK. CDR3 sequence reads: CASSQVRGPYEQYF. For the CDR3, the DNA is TGTGCCAGCAGCCAAGTCAGGGGACCCTACGAGCAGTACTTC. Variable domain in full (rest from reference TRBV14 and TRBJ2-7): EAGVTQFPSHSVIEKGQTVTLRCDPISGHDNLYWYRRVMGKEIKFLLHFVKESKQDESGMPNNRFLAERTGGTYSTLKVQPAELEDSGVYFCASSQVRGPYEQYFGPGTRLTVT.

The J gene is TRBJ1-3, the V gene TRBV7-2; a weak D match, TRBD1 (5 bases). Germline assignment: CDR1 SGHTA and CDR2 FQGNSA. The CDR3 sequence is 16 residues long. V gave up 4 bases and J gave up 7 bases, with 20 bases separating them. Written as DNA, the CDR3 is TGTGCCAGCAGCTGGGACTCAGGGATAAAGGTTAACACCATATATTTT. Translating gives CASSWDSGIKVNTIYF.

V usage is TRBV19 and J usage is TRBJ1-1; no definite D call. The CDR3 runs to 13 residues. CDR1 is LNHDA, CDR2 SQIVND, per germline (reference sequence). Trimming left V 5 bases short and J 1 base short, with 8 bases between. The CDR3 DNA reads TGTGCCAGTAGTCTCGTCGGGAACACTGAAGCTTTCTTT. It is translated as CASSLVGNTEAFF.